A single sample gave rise to the 16 T cell receptor beta chains below, sequenced in a study of blood T cell repertoires in COVID-19. Assay used: immunoSEQ multiplex PCR; TCRdb lists only in-frame clones, some missing. The sample has approximately 230,000 clones, roughly 87% seen once. Sequences were obtained from peripheral blood. These receptors all come from a man aged 18 to 30 with active or convalescent COVID-19.

To note about this clone: This specimen includes other DNA sequences encoding the same CDR3. The J gene is TRBJ1-1, the V gene TRBV5-1; tentatively, D is TRBD1 (5 bases). The germline CDR1 and CDR2 sequences are SGHRS and YFSETQ. Trimming left V 4 bases short and J 5 bases short, with 18 bases between. CDR3 length equals 15 residues. The CDR3 spells CASSPGSLGGTEAFF. The CDR3 DNA reads TGCGCCAGCAGCCCGGGGAGCCTCGGGGGTACTGAAGCTTTCTTT.

CDR3 sequence: CASSLAGGLAGIQYF. Here the CDR3 DNA reads TGTGCCAGCAGCTTAGCAGGTGGGCTAGCGGGAATCCAGTACTTC. The chain carries TRBV7-9 and TRBJ2-5; 9 nucleotides agree with TRBD2. The CDR3 is 15 residues long. The germline V gene has CDR1 SEHNR and CDR2 FQNEAQ (reference sequence). The ends lost 0 bases at V and 10 bases at J; junction bases unmatched: 9.

This chain connects TRBV6-5 to TRBJ2-3; 10 positions agree with TRBD1. V trimming: 0 bases; J trimming: 4 bases; junction bases outside the gene matches: 4. Per the germline V gene, CDR1 is MNHEY and CDR2 is SVGAGI. CDR3 length: 16 residues. The CDR3: CASSYSRTGGSDTQYF. Here the CDR3 DNA reads TGTGCCAGCAGTTACTCCCGGACAGGGGGATCAGATACGCAGTATTTT.

This chain links TRBV15 with TRBJ2-5; the D gene is possibly TRBD2 (5 bases). Germline V CDR1 and CDR2: LNHNV, YYDKDF (reference sequence). V was pared by 3 bases and J by 5 bases, with 13 bases between. This CDR3 is 14 amino acids long. The CDR3 protein is CATSSQQWRETQYF. CDR3 DNA: TGTGCCACCAGCAGCCAACAGTGGAGGGAGACCCAGTACTTC.

V is TRBV5-1 and J is TRBJ1-1; a weak D match, TRBD1 (5 bases). Germline CDR1 SGHRS, CDR2 YFSETQ. The CDR3 is made up of 15 amino acids. Trimming pared 4 bases from V and 0 bases from J, leaving 13 bases between. CDR3 nucleotides: TGCGCCAGCAGCCCAGGGCTTGCTATGAACACTGAAGCTTTCTTT. This codes for CASSPGLAMNTEAFF.

This clone was seen more than once but under ten times. The CDR3 reads CASSSDRSGQPQHF. The CDR3 region has the DNA TGTGCCAGCAGCAGCGACAGGAGTGGCCAGCCCCAGCATTTT. The chain is built from TRBV7-6 and TRBJ1-5, with TRBD1 as a possible D gene (6 bases). This CDR3 region has 14 residues. Trimming cost V 5 bases and J 7 bases, with 15 bases left between them. CDR1 is SGHVS, CDR2 FNYEAQ, per germline. The variable domain in full, with the rest retrieved from reference TRBV7-6 and TRBJ1-5, is GAGVSQSPRYKVTKRGQDVALRCDPISGHVSLYWYRQALGQGPEFLTYFNYEAQQDKSGLPNDRFSAERPEGSISTLTIQRTEQRDSAMYRCASSSDRSGQPQHFGDGTRLSIL.

The chain recombines TRBV23-1 with TRBJ2-3; possibly TRBD2 for D (5 bases). TRBV23-1 is placed among ORFs of uncertain function. V was cut by 11 bases and J by 2 bases, with 20 bases left in between. The CDR3 covers 15 residues. CDR3 coding DNA: TGCGCCTACCCAAGAGAGGGTTTTTTCACAGATACGCAGTATTTT. This sequence encodes CAYPREGFFTDTQYF.

This chain connects TRBV11-2 to TRBJ1-1; a weak D match, TRBD1 (5 bases). Trimming removed 5 bases from V and 0 bases from J, with 16 bases in between. This CDR3 comprises 16 residues. CDR1 and CDR2 from the germline V gene are SGHAT and FQNNGV. CDR3 DNA: TGTGCCAGCAGCCCCCGCCGGGGGTTCATGAACACTGAAGCTTTCTTT. It specifies CASSPRRGFMNTEAFF.

J is TRBJ1-2 and V is TRBV7-9; D gene unclear. Trimming took off 1 base at V and 6 bases at J, with 3 bases between the two ends. Germline CDR1 and CDR2: SEHNR and FQNEAQ (reference sequence). The length of the CDR3 is 11 residues. In DNA, the CDR3 is TGTGCCAGCAGCTTAGTAGATGGCTACACCTTC. This encodes CASSLVDGYTF.

The chain is built from TRBV19 and TRBJ1-2; TRBD1 matches at 9 bases. Trimming cost V 10 bases and J 8 bases; bases outside gene matches: 5. The germline gives CDR1 LNHDA, CDR2 SQIVND (reference sequence). This CDR3 has 11 amino acids. CDR3 DNA sequence: TGTGCCACCCTTACAGGGGGCGGCTACACCTTC. The encoded protein is CATLTGGGYTF.

The chain employs TRBV2 and TRBJ1-5; TRBD1 is a possible D gene (5 bases). CDR3 length: 13 amino acids. Germline V lookup: CDR1 SNHLY, CDR2 FYNNEI. V was trimmed by 8 bases and J by 3 bases, leaving 11 bases between them. CDR3 DNA sequence: TGTGCCAGCCTCGGACACCTCAATCAGCCCCAGCATTTT. This sequence encodes CASLGHLNQPQHF.

V usage is TRBV9 and J usage is TRBJ2-3; TRBD1 might be the D (5 bases). CDR1 is SGDLS, CDR2 YYNGEE, per germline. The CDR3 extends over 14 amino acids. The V and J ends lost 3 bases and 6 bases respectively, with 14 bases between them. The DNA of the CDR3 is TGTGCCAGCAGCGGAGCTAGGGGCCGGGATACGCAGTATTTT. It translates to CASSGARGRDTQYF.

This clone was seen a single time. V and J are TRBV19 and TRBJ1-5; no clear D. The CDR3 extends over 19 amino acids. Germline values: CDR1 LNHDA, CDR2 SQIVND (reference sequence). V was cut by 3 bases and J by 0 bases, with 21 bases left in between. The CDR3 protein is CASSMRGKETGNSNQPQHF. Written as DNA, the CDR3 is TGTGCCAGTAGTATGCGGGGAAAAGAAACGGGAAATAGCAATCAGCCCCAGCATTTT.

The CDR3 sequence: CATRLAGDTDTQYF. CDR3 coding DNA: TGCGCCACCCGACTAGCGGGGGACACAGATACGCAGTATTTT. The chain couples TRBV10-2 to TRBJ2-3, with 12 nucleotides matching TRBD2. V gave up 10 bases and J gave up 2 bases; unmatched junction bases: 4. The CDR3 extends over 14 amino acids. Germline CDR1 WSHSY, CDR2 SAAADI.

The V gene is TRBV12-5, the J gene TRBJ1-1; D gene uncertain. The CDR3 covers 13 residues. The germline CDR1 and CDR2 sequences are LGHNT and FRNRAP. Trimming cost V 4 bases and J 0 bases, with 6 bases left between them. The DNA for the CDR3 is TGTGCTAGTGGTTCCACTCTGAACACTGAAGCTTTCTTT. Translation: CASGSTLNTEAFF.

The V gene is TRBV5-1, the J gene TRBJ1-1, with 11 bases that match TRBD1. The V and J ends lost 3 bases and 11 bases, in that order; junction bases with no gene match: 15. Germline lookup yields CDR1 SGHRS and CDR2 YFSETQ. The length of the CDR3 is 16 residues. The CDR3 spells CASSYLTDRGLTGAFF. In nucleotides, the CDR3 is TGCGCCAGCAGCTACCTAACGGACAGGGGGCTTACAGGGGCTTTCTTT.